The next 31 T cell receptor beta chains were all read from a single sample in a study of blood T cell repertoires in COVID-19. This table comes from immunoSEQ multiplex PCR, and its TCRdb copy is limited to in-frame clones, with some not included. The sample includes 250,000 to 400,000 clones, approximately 87% seen only once; the top ten take 2.5% to 3%. Input material: peripheral blood. These receptors originate from a woman under 40 with COVID-19, enrolled during active disease.

CDR3 loop: CASSSPGQVTEAFF. In DNA, the CDR3 is TGTGCCAGCAGCTCACCGGGACAGGTGACTGAAGCTTTCTTT. The chain carries TRBV28 and TRBJ1-1, with 8 bases that match TRBD1. The CDR3 is made up of 14 amino acids. Germline V CDR1 and CDR2: MDHEN, SYDVKM. The J segment lost 5 bases and the V segment lost 6 bases, leaving 8 bases of the junction unmatched.

The CDR3 DNA is TGTGCCTGGAGTCCGACTGGGGGCCCCCTCCACTTT. It specifies CAWSPTGGPLHF. The J gene is TRBJ1-6, the V gene TRBV30; D may be TRBD1 (6 bases). The germline CDR1 and CDR2 sequences are GTSNPN and SVGIG (reference sequence). V lost 2 bases and J lost 13, with 12 bases in between. The CDR3 is 12 residues long.

The V and J genes are TRBV6-6 and TRBJ1-5, with TRBD1 matching over 9 bases. CDR3 length equals 16 residues. From germline, CDR1 is MNHNY and CDR2 SVGAGI (reference sequence). V was pared by 4 bases and J by 1 base, with 5 bases of the junction left unmatched. Here the CDR3 reads CASSLGTGLSNQPQHF. CDR3 DNA: TGTGCCAGCAGTTTAGGGACAGGGTTGAGCAATCAGCCCCAGCATTTT.

This clone showed up just once. This chain joins TRBV3-1 (or the pseudogene TRBV3-2) and TRBJ1-1; D unresolved. Germline CDR1 reads LGHDT; CDR2 reads YNNKEL (reference sequence). This CDR3 spans 13 amino acids. V lost 4 bases and J 4 bases, leaving 10 bases between the germline ends. In DNA, the CDR3 is TGTGCCAGCAGCCGTACAAGTGGCACTGAAGCTTTCTTT. Protein product: CASSRTSGTEAFF.

This chain joins TRBV11-1 and TRBJ2-1, with 9 nucleotides matching TRBD2. The length of the CDR3 is 19 residues. The germline CDR1 and CDR2 sequences are SGHAT and FQDESV (reference sequence). The J segment lost 9 bases and the V segment lost 0 bases, leaving 18 bases of the junction unmatched. The CDR3 coding sequence is TGTGCCAGCAGCTTAGCGAGGGTAGCGGGAGAGTTCTGGGCGGGTGAGCAGTTCTTC. As protein: CASSLARVAGEFWAGEQFF.

CDR3 nucleotides: TGTGCCACGGGGGGGGGACTGAACACTGAAGCTTTCTTT. Protein product: CATGGGLNTEAFF. The chain joins TRBV12-3 or TRBV12-4 to TRBJ1-1; maybe TRBD1 (5 bases). The CDR3 covers 13 residues. Trimming took 10 bases from V and 0 from J, leaving 12 bases between them.

This clone was picked up a small number of times. The chain uses TRBV7-2 and TRBJ1-1; TRBD1 aligns across 7 bases. The CDR3 spans 15 residues. Germline V gives CDR1 SGHTA, CDR2 FQGNSA. J was trimmed by 5 bases and V by 4 bases; bases with no gene match: 10. CDR3 protein: CASSWDSLGETEAFF. CDR3 nucleotides: TGTGCCAGCAGCTGGGACAGTTTGGGGGAGACTGAAGCTTTCTTT.

The chain uses TRBV19 and TRBJ1-4; 9 bases map to TRBD1. Germline trimming cut 5 bases from V and 8 bases from J; bases unmatched to any gene: 24. The germline gives CDR1 LNHDA, CDR2 SQIVND (reference sequence). This CDR3 comprises 20 residues. In DNA form, the CDR3 reads TGTGCCAGTAGTCCCCAGGGAGTCGGGGACAGGGACTACCCTAGCGAAAAACTGTTTTTT. Translation gives CASSPQGVGDRDYPSEKLFF.

CDR3 in DNA: TGTGCCAGCAGAAAGACAGGGGGAGGCTACGAGCAGTACTTC. Its protein product is CASRKTGGGYEQYF. The chain employs TRBV27 and TRBJ2-7, with 9 positions matching TRBD1. This CDR3 contains 14 residues. V was pared by 6 bases and J by 3 bases, with 6 bases of the junction left unmatched. Germline-derived CDR1 and CDR2 are MNHEY and SMNVEV (reference sequence).

This chain joins TRBV3-1 (or the pseudogene TRBV3-2) and TRBJ2-2; 7 bases agree with TRBD2. V was pared by 2 bases and J by 7 bases, with 16 bases of the junction left unmatched. Germline V gene data show CDR1 as LGHDT and CDR2 as YNNKEL (reference sequence). The CDR3 extends over 18 amino acids. The CDR3 nucleotides are TGTGCCAGCAGCCAAAGGGCAGGAGTGGCGGGAGAACACGGGGAGCTGTTTTTT. Translating it yields CASSQRAGVAGEHGELFF.

CDR3 coding DNA: TGTGCCAGCAGCTTAGAGACAGGGGTGACTGAAGCTTTCTTT. It encodes CASSLETGVTEAFF. The chain couples TRBV5-4 to TRBJ1-1; 8 nucleotides match TRBD1. V lost 2 bases and J lost 5; bases outside the gene matches: 5. CDR3 length: 14 residues. From germline, CDR1 is SGHNT and CDR2 YYREEE (reference sequence).

This chain joins TRBV11-2 and TRBJ1-1; a weak D match, TRBD1 (6 bases). Germline V gene data show CDR1 as SGHAT and CDR2 as FQNNGV. The V end was cut by 1 base, the J end by 0 bases, with 15 bases between. The CDR3 extends over 17 amino acids. CDR3 DNA sequence: TGTGCCAGCAGCTTAGCTTGGGGGGGCGGGTTGAACACTGAAGCTTTCTTT. Its protein is CASSLAWGGGLNTEAFF.

This chain connects TRBV9 to TRBJ1-2, with D perhaps TRBD1 (6 bases). The V end lost 4 bases, the J end lost 6 bases, and 22 bases lay between the germline ends. Germline CDR1 reads SGDLS; CDR2 reads YYNGEE. This CDR3 region has 16 residues. CDR3 nucleotide sequence: TGTGCCAGCAGCCCCCGGCGGGGGGCTGGTGTAGATGGCTACACCTTC. Protein: CASSPRRGAGVDGYTF.

The chain couples TRBV24-1 to TRBJ2-1; weak D call: TRBD1 (5 bases). V was cut by 0 bases and J by 5 bases, with 10 bases left in between. The CDR3 has 15 residues. Germline assignment: CDR1 KGHDR and CDR2 SFDVKD. The CDR3 DNA is TGTGCCACCAGTGATTTGTCCAGGGATGACAATGAGCAGTTCTTC. Its translation is CATSDLSRDDNEQFF.

The CDR3 reads CASSTPTSGPSGANVLTF. The CDR3 nucleotides are TGTGCCAGCAGCACGCCGACTAGCGGGCCCTCTGGGGCCAACGTCCTGACTTTC. The chain has TRBV5-4 and TRBJ2-6; 10 nucleotides line up with TRBD2. Germline V gives CDR1 SGHNT, CDR2 YYREEE (reference sequence). The CDR3 contains 18 residues. V was pared by 4 bases and J by 0 bases, with 7 bases of the junction left unmatched.

This chain joins TRBV2 and TRBJ2-5, with 9 bases fitting TRBD2. Germline CDR1 SNHLY, CDR2 FYNNEI. This CDR3 comprises 12 residues. The V segment lost 9 bases and the J segment 5 bases; nucleotides outside the gene matches: 4. The CDR3 DNA is TGTGCCAGTAGCGGGAGAATGGAGACCCAGTACTTC. This translates into CASSGRMETQYF.

The chain combines TRBV19 with TRBJ1-4; D possibly corresponds to TRBD1 (6 bases). The CDR3 contains 13 residues. CDR1 is LNHDA, CDR2 SQIVND, per germline (reference sequence). Deletions cut 7 bases from V and 6 bases from J, with 12 bases between. CDR3 bases: TGTGCCAGTAATCAGGGGCGAGATGAAAAACTGTTTTTT. Translated, it gives CASNQGRDEKLFF.

This sequence joins TRBV5-1 and TRBJ1-5; D possibly corresponds to TRBD1 (6 bases). The CDR3 runs to 15 residues. CDR1 and CDR2 (germline): SGHRS, YFSETQ. V shed 0 bases and J shed 0 bases, with 7 bases lying between them. This CDR3 is CASSLGDNSNQPQHF. In DNA, the CDR3 is TGCGCCAGCAGCTTGGGGGACAATAGCAATCAGCCCCAGCATTTT.

The chain couples TRBV5-6 to TRBJ1-2; no reliable D call. Germline CDR1 is SGHDT and CDR2 is YYEEEE. This CDR3 is 13 amino acids long. The V gene lost 2 bases and the J gene lost 4 bases, with 9 bases spanning the gap. The CDR3 DNA follows: TGTGCCAGCAGCTTCCTTCCCTTCTATGGCTACACCTTC. This codes for CASSFLPFYGYTF.

In this sample, this clone turned up a few times. The rearrangement joins TRBV11-3 to TRBJ2-5; 8 bases are a match to TRBD2. Unmatched junction bases numbered 9, after V lost 2 bases and J lost 4 bases. Germline V gives CDR1 SGHNT, CDR2 YENEEA. The CDR3 is made up of 16 amino acids. As DNA, the CDR3 is TGTGCCAGCAGCTTATCCGCGGGAGGCACCGCAGAGACCCAGTACTTC. Translated: CASSLSAGGTAETQYF.

This chain uses TRBV27 with TRBJ2-3; D gene unclear. Germline CDR1 is MNHEY and CDR2 is SMNVEV (reference sequence). V lost 6 bases and J 0 bases, leaving 10 bases between the germline ends. The CDR3 totals 14 residues. CDR3 sequence (DNA): TGTGCCAGCAGGTATGGCAGAAGCACAGATACGCAGTATTTT. This codes for CASRYGRSTDTQYF.

This clone was observed a few times. J is TRBJ2-4 and V is TRBV19; D is unresolved. Germline lookup yields CDR1 LNHDA and CDR2 SQIVND (reference sequence). Trimming removed 5 bases from V and 2 bases from J, with 7 bases in between. The CDR3 has 13 residues. CDR3 coding DNA: TGTGCCAGTAGTTCCCAGACCAAAAACATTCAGTACTTC. Translation gives CASSSQTKNIQYF.

The chain employs TRBV19 and TRBJ2-3; 9 bases fit TRBD2. The CDR3 spans 15 residues. Germline V gene lookup returns CDR1 LNHDA and CDR2 SQIVND (reference sequence). V was clipped by 8 bases and J by 6 bases; unmatched bases: 12. This CDR3 is CASEPFSGSPDTQYF. CDR3 nucleotide sequence: TGTGCCAGTGAACCGTTTAGCGGGAGCCCCGATACGCAGTATTTT. Using reference TRBV19 and TRBJ2-3 for the parts outside the CDR3, the full variable domain is DGGITQSPKYLFRKEGQNVTLSCEQNLNHDAMYWYRQDPGQGLRLIYYSQIVNDFQKGDIAEGYSVSREKKESFPLTVTSAQKNPTAFYLCASEPFSGSPDTQYFGPGTRLTVL.

V gene TRBV4-2 combines with J gene TRBJ2-7; D is perhaps TRBD2 (6 bases). Trimming left V 1 base short and J 4 bases short, with 14 bases between. This CDR3 is 15 amino acids long. Germline CDR1 and CDR2: LGHNA and YNFKEQ. The CDR3 DNA sequence: TGTGCCAGCAGCCAAGGAAGGGGACTTACGTACGAGCAGTACTTC. It translates to CASSQGRGLTYEQYF.

V gene TRBV19 combines with J gene TRBJ2-2; 12 positions match TRBD2. Germline V gene sequence: CDR1 LNHDA, CDR2 SQIVND (reference sequence). This CDR3 contains 15 residues. With 5 bases clipped from V and 5 bases from J, the junction kept 3 bases outside the gene matches. The CDR3 region has the DNA TGTGCCAGTAGTGACCTAGCGGGAGGGACCGGGGAGCTGTTTTTT. Translation: CASSDLAGGTGELFF. Based on the CDR3 plus reference TRBV19 and TRBJ2-2, the full variable domain is DGGITQSPKYLFRKEGQNVTLSCEQNLNHDAMYWYRQDPGQGLRLIYYSQIVNDFQKGDIAEGYSVSREKKESFPLTVTSAQKNPTAFYLCASSDLAGGTGELFFGEGSRLTVL.

The J gene is TRBJ2-2, the V gene TRBV5-1; D may be TRBD1 (6 bases). Germline V gene data show CDR1 as SGHRS and CDR2 as YFSETQ. V was shortened by 9 bases and J by 0 bases, with 12 bases between the two germline ends. The CDR3 totals 14 residues. CDR3 bases: TGCGCCACCAAGGACAGTTCGAACACCGGGGAGCTGTTTTTT. Amino acid sequence: CATKDSSNTGELFF.

V is TRBV9 and J is TRBJ2-3, with D perhaps matching TRBD2 (6 bases). CDR3 length: 16 amino acids. CDR1 and CDR2 (germline): SGDLS, YYNGEE. Deletions cut 0 bases from V and 1 base from J, with 12 bases between. For the CDR3, the DNA is TGTGCCAGCAGCGTAGTGGGTGGCGGGGGCACAGATACGCAGTATTTT. Translation gives CASSVVGGGGTDTQYF.

The rearrangement links TRBV7-8 to TRBJ2-6; no clear D. Germline V lookup: CDR1 SGHVS, CDR2 FQNEAQ. V was shortened by 1 base and J by 4 bases, with 11 bases between the two germline ends. The CDR3 contains 16 residues. CDR3 amino acids: CASSLEQLRGANVLTF. The CDR3 nucleotides are TGTGCCAGCAGCTTAGAACAGTTGAGAGGGGCCAACGTCCTGACTTTC. Full variable domain (rest looked up from reference TRBV7-8 and TRBJ2-6): GAGVSQSPRYKVAKRGQDVALRCDPISGHVSLFWYQQALGQGPEFLTYFQNEAQLDKSGLPSDRFFAERPEGSVSTLKIQRTQQEDSAVYLCASSLEQLRGANVLTFGAGSRLTVL.

V gene TRBV7-9 combines with J gene TRBJ2-3, with D unresolved. CDR1 is SEHNR and CDR2 is FQNEAQ in the germline V gene (reference sequence). V lost 3 bases, J lost 3 bases, and 7 bases lay in between. The CDR3 consists of 13 residues. CDR3 nucleotides: TGTGCCAGCAGCTTGGCCCTTACAGATACGCAGTATTTT. This gives the protein CASSLALTDTQYF.

V is TRBV5-1 and J is TRBJ1-4; possibly TRBD1 for D (5 bases). Germline loops: CDR1 SGHRS, CDR2 YFSETQ. V was pared by 6 bases and J by 7 bases, with 16 bases between. The CDR3 has 14 amino acids. The CDR3 reads CASTQTGVSEKLFF. The CDR3 nucleotides are TGCGCCAGCACCCAAACGGGGGTTAGTGAAAAACTGTTTTTT. Supplemented by reference TRBV5-1 and TRBJ1-4, the full variable domain reads KAGVTQTPRYLIKTRGQQVTLSCSPISGHRSVSWYQQTPGQGLQFLFEYFSETQRNKGNFPGRFSGRQFSNSRSEMNVSTLELGDSALYLCASTQTGVSEKLFFGSGTQLSVL.

This clone has only one observation. The rearrangement links TRBV12-5 to TRBJ2-7, with D possibly TRBD2 on 5 matching bases. The CDR3 sequence is 13 residues long. Germline V gene sequence: CDR1 LGHNT, CDR2 FRNRAP. V lost 6 bases and J lost 12, with 21 bases in between. The CDR3 protein is CASGPAQTRLTYF. For the CDR3, the DNA is TGTGCTAGTGGCCCCGCCCAAACTAGGTTAACGTACTTC.